The entry below describes one T cell receptor beta chain. This sample stems from a study of blood T cell repertoires in COVID-19. CDR3 length equals 14 residues. V lost 3 bases, J lost 1 base, and 9 bases lay in between. Germline V gene data show CDR1 as MDHEN and CDR2 as SYDVKM. How the authors handled the data: From reference gene primer amplification, estimates of nucleated cell counts were derived. Data came from immunoSEQ multiplex PCR; TCRdb stores just in-frame clones and leaves some out. That table is the source of V, J and clone size, and D and trimming were worked out from the DNA. The sample yields some 210,000 clones, around 92% seen once.

Specimen: peripheral blood. This TCR came from a man under 40 with acute or convalescent COVID-19. V usage is TRBV28 and J usage is TRBJ1-1; no clear D gene. For the CDR3, the DNA is TGTGCCAGCAGTTTCGAACACGAGAACACTGAAGCTTTCTTT. Protein sequence: CASSFEHENTEAFF.